Presented here are 5 T cell receptor beta chains from one specimen sequenced in a study of cytomegalovirus exposure and HLA in healthy donors. With 60 Vbeta and 13 Jbeta primers, the PCR was carried out. Sequenced by immunoSEQ multiplex PCR; TCRdb stores in-frame clones only, minus some. The data contain 30,000 to 35,000 clones, roughly 84% of them seen just once; the ten biggest clones take up about 3.5%. Sequenced sample: PBMCs. The receptors were sampled from a woman aged 18-30 years in good health and CMV-seronegative.

The rearrangement links TRBV29-1 to TRBJ1-1, with a weak D call TRBD1 (6 bases). Germline-derived CDR1 and CDR2 are SQVTM and ANQGSEA. The V end was cut by 7 bases, the J end by 3 bases, with 12 bases between. The CDR3 has 12 residues. CDR3 residues: CSAITGHTEAFF. In DNA, the CDR3 is TGCAGCGCTATTACAGGGCACACTGAAGCTTTCTTT.

The chain employs TRBV4-1 and TRBJ2-2; D is unresolved. The CDR3 consists of 15 residues. Germline lookup yields CDR1 MGHRA and CDR2 YSYEKL. Between the trimmed V and J ends, which lost 1 base and 1 base, there was a span of 7 bases. CDR3 sequence: CASSQVIRNTGELFF. In DNA, the CDR3 is TGCGCCAGCAGCCAAGTAATTCGGAACACCGGGGAGCTGTTTTTT.

V and J are TRBV9 and TRBJ2-7; 10 nucleotides match TRBD2. The CDR3 length is 15 residues. With 0 bases clipped from V and 3 bases from J, the junction kept 3 bases outside the gene matches. Germline CDR1 SGDLS, CDR2 YYNGEE. The CDR3 coding sequence is TGTGCCAGCAGCGTAGGGCCTAGCGGGAGCTACGAGCAGTACTTC. It codes for CASSVGPSGSYEQYF.

This chain connects TRBV15 to TRBJ1-1; D uncertain. CDR1 and CDR2 from the germline V gene are LNHNV and YYDKDF (reference sequence). This CDR3 spans 14 amino acids. Trimming stripped 0 bases from V and 8 bases from J, with 13 bases between. CDR3 sequence (DNA): TGTGCCACCAGCAGAGATAGGGCGCCGGGAGAAGCTTTCTTT. Its protein is CATSRDRAPGEAFF.

The chain combines TRBV30 with TRBJ2-1; 9 positions agree with TRBD2. This CDR3 spans 16 amino acids. In germline, CDR1 is GTSNPN, CDR2 SVGIG (reference sequence). J gave up 4 bases and V 6 bases, and 13 bases lay outside the gene matches. CDR3 nucleotide sequence: TGTGCCTGCCCTGGCGGGAGGGGGACGCTATACAATGAGCAGTTCTTC. This codes for CACPGGRGTLYNEQFF.